This TCR beta chain was documented in a study of blood T cell repertoires in COVID-19. The wider study: Acute-phase and convalescent COVID-19 samples originated in the United States, Italy and Spain. PBMCs, B-cell-depleted T cells, or T cells provided the cDNA or gDNA that made up the material.

Per the original methods: Scientists estimated how many nucleated cells there were by amplifying reference gene primers. This table comes from immunoSEQ multiplex PCR, and its TCRdb copy is limited to in-frame clones, with some not included. Clonal size and the V and J genes are those of that table, whereas D and trimming came from the DNA. Among tens of thousands of clones listed, roughly 88% were seen once. The V end lost 5 bases, the J end lost 6 bases, and 11 bases lay between the germline ends. CDR3 length: 13 amino acids. Germline loops: CDR1 MDHEN, CDR2 SYDVKM. The chain uses TRBV28 and TRBJ1-5; TRBD1 might be the D (6 bases). The origin of this receptor is a man between 45 and 60 years old with active COVID-19. Sequencing was performed on peripheral blood. CDR3 DNA sequence: TGTGCCAGCAGTCGACAGGCGGGTCAGCCCCAGCATTTT. It encodes CASSRQAGQPQHF.